This passage covers 32 T cell receptor beta chains from one sample sequenced in a study of CD8 T cells in ankylosing spondylitis. TCRdb analysed the 5' RACE reads with MiXCR anew, one entry per CDR3 protein. The sample holds 150,000 to 200,000 distinct CDR3 sequences, 10% to 15% seen once. The sequenced sample was blood, either unsorted or a sorted T cell fraction (not recorded which). The receptors originated from a female donor with ankylosing spondylitis or in good health (not recorded which).

This sequence joins TRBV7-2 and TRBJ1-6; 10 nucleotides match TRBD1. With 3 bases clipped from V and 9 bases from J, the junction kept 8 bases outside the gene matches. Per the germline V gene, CDR1 is SGHTA and CDR2 is FQGNSA. CDR3 size: 16 residues. CDR3 residues: CASSFSGTGEGSPLHF. For the CDR3, the DNA is TGTGCCAGCAGCTTTTCCGGGACAGGGGAAGGTTCACCCCTCCACTTT. The full variable domain, with the rest looked up from reference TRBV7-2 and TRBJ1-6, is GAGVSQSPSNKVTEKGKDVELRCDPISGHTALYWYRQSLGQGLEFLIYFQGNSAPDKSGLPSDRFSAERTGGSVSTLTIQRTQQEDSAVYLCASSFSGTGEGSPLHFGNGTRLTVT.

This clonotype was counted ten times or more. V gene TRBV7-2 combines with J gene TRBJ1-3; D is unclear. V gave up 3 bases and J gave up 8 bases, with 11 bases separating them. From germline, CDR1 is SGHTA and CDR2 FQGNSA. The CDR3 is 13 residues long. DNA of the CDR3: TGTGCCAGCAGCTTTTCCTCACGGGACACCATATATTTT. Protein product: CASSFSSRDTIYF.

This clonotype was recorded many times. The chain carries TRBV11-2 and TRBJ2-1; weak D call: TRBD2 (7 bases). This CDR3 region has 15 residues. Looked up from germline, CDR1 is SGHAT and CDR2 is FQNNGV. V was cut by 1 base and J by 8 bases, with 15 bases left in between. The CDR3 nucleotides read TGTGCCAGCAGCTTAGGGACAAGGGGGGGCGATGAGCAGTTCTTC. Translation gives CASSLGTRGGDEQFF.

This clonotype was observed many times. The rearrangement joins TRBV7-8 to TRBJ2-1, with D perhaps matching TRBD2 (6 bases). Germline CDR1 SGHVS, CDR2 FQNEAQ. CDR3 length equals 14 residues. Trimming shortened V by 6 bases and J by 12 bases, and 21 bases separated the two germline ends. CDR3 amino acids: CASSSAPGGNRQFF. CDR3 DNA sequence: TGTGCCAGCAGTTCCGCCCCCGGGGGAAATAGGCAGTTCTTC.

The chain uses TRBV5-6 and TRBJ1-1; possibly TRBD1 for D (5 bases). The CDR3 is 13 amino acids. V shed 6 bases and J shed 1 base, with 10 bases lying between them. Germline CDR1 reads SGHDT; CDR2 reads YYEEEE. CDR3 sequence (DNA): TGTGCCAGCACCTCCCAGGGGAACACTGAAGCTTTCTTT. This gives the protein CASTSQGNTEAFF.

The sample holds a few counts of this clonotype. V gene TRBV7-2 combines with J gene TRBJ2-7, with 8 bases identical to TRBD2. Looked up from germline, CDR1 is SGHTA and CDR2 is FQGNSA. The V and J ends lost 3 bases and 3 bases, in that order; junction bases with no gene match: 7. This CDR3 has 15 residues. The CDR3 nucleotides are TGTGCCAGCAGCTTCTCCGGGACTAGGAGCTACGAGCAGTACTTC. It encodes CASSFSGTRSYEQYF.

Ten or more counts support this clonotype. This chain joins TRBV20-1 and TRBJ2-5; the D gene is possibly TRBD1 (5 bases). Looked up from germline, CDR1 is DFQATT and CDR2 is SNEGSKA (reference sequence). The germline V and J ends were trimmed by 3 bases and 5 bases, with 10 bases remaining between them. The CDR3 is made up of 12 amino acids. The CDR3 spells CSAREQVETQYF. DNA for the CDR3: TGCAGTGCTAGGGAACAGGTGGAGACCCAGTACTTC.

This clonotype was seen repeatedly, ten times or more. J is TRBJ1-1 and V is TRBV6-2 or TRBV6-3, with D perhaps TRBD1 (5 bases). Germline V gives CDR1 MNHEY, CDR2 SVGEGT. The CDR3 is made up of 12 amino acids. V was pared by 10 bases and J by 4 bases, with 13 bases between. CDR3 residues: CATTEGITEAFF. The CDR3 DNA reads TGTGCCACCACGGAGGGGATCACTGAAGCTTTCTTT.

This clonotype showed up many times. J is TRBJ2-7 and V is TRBV5-6; weak D call: TRBD2 (6 bases). CDR1 SGHDT and CDR2 YYEEEE come from the germline V gene. The CDR3 length is 15 residues. V was clipped by 4 bases and J by 0 bases, with 14 bases between them. The CDR3 sequence: CASSRDSINSYEQYF. CDR3 nucleotides: TGTGCCAGCAGCCGGGACTCGATAAACTCCTACGAGCAGTACTTC.

This clonotype was observed a handful of times. V and J are TRBV18 and TRBJ1-5; D is perhaps TRBD1 (6 bases). Trimming shortened V by 3 bases and J by 1 base, and 10 bases separated the two germline ends. This CDR3 contains 15 residues. CDR1 is KGHSH, CDR2 LQKENI, per germline. CDR3 residues: CASSPAGESNQPQHF. As DNA, the CDR3 is TGTGCCAGCTCACCGGCAGGGGAGAGCAATCAGCCCCAGCATTTT.

This chain connects TRBV15 to TRBJ2-5, with 9 bases matching TRBD1. J was trimmed by 4 bases and V by 1 base; bases with no gene match: 4. The CDR3 has 15 residues. Germline V gene lookup returns CDR1 LNHNV and CDR2 YYDKDF (reference sequence). CDR3 coding DNA: TGTGCCACCAGCAGAGGTCAGGGACAGGGAGAGACCCAGTACTTC. It encodes CATSRGQGQGETQYF. Full variable domain (outside the CDR3, taken from reference TRBV15 and TRBJ2-5): DAMVIQNPRYQVTQFGKPVTLSCSQTLNHNVMYWYQQKSSQAPKLLFHYYDKDFNNEADTPDNFQSRRPNTSFCFLDIRSPGLGDTAMYLCATSRGQGQGETQYFGPGTRLLVL.

This clonotype was seen repeatedly, ten times or more. The chain has TRBV12-3 or TRBV12-4 and TRBJ1-2; D perhaps matches TRBD1 (6 bases). The CDR3 totals 13 residues. Trimming took 5 bases from V and 8 from J, leaving 15 bases between them. CDR3 sequence: CASSPIGGAGYTF. The DNA for the CDR3 is TGTGCCAGCAGTCCCATAGGGGGGGCGGGCTACACCTTC.

This clonotype was counted between two and nine times. The chain has TRBV19 and TRBJ2-1, with 9 bases lining up with TRBD2. J gave up 5 bases and V 9 bases, and 14 bases lay outside the gene matches. This CDR3 comprises 16 residues. The V gene's germline CDR1 is LNHDA and CDR2 SQIVND (reference sequence). CDR3 nucleotide sequence: TGTGCCAGCGAGTTGGCGGGAGGGCCTACGCACAATGAGCAGTTCTTC. Protein sequence: CASELAGGPTHNEQFF.

This clonotype was found many times. The chain couples TRBV5-1 to TRBJ1-1, with a possible D match to TRBD1 (5 bases). The CDR3 totals 15 residues. From germline, CDR1 is SGHRS and CDR2 YFSETQ. Trimming removed 2 bases from V and 0 bases from J, with 11 bases in between. This CDR3 reads CASSFGGTMNTEAFF. CDR3 bases: TGCGCCAGCAGCTTCGGGGGAACCATGAACACTGAAGCTTTCTTT.

The J gene is TRBJ1-4, the V gene TRBV7-2; D gene unclear. The V end lost 5 bases, the J end lost 8 bases, and 12 bases lay between the germline ends. CDR1 and CDR2 from the germline V gene are SGHTA and FQGNSA. The CDR3 has 13 residues. The CDR3 is CASSTWSGEKLFF. In DNA, the CDR3 is TGTGCCAGCAGCACCTGGTCCGGGGAAAAACTGTTTTTT.

The sample holds many counts of this clonotype. V and J are TRBV4-2 and TRBJ2-7, with D perhaps TRBD1 (6 bases). This CDR3 contains 15 residues. CDR1 LGHNA and CDR2 YNFKEQ come from the germline V gene. Trimming took off 0 bases at V and 4 bases at J, with 13 bases between the two ends. CDR3 region: CASSQDLTGLYEQYF. As DNA, the CDR3 is TGTGCCAGCAGCCAAGATTTAACAGGGTTGTACGAGCAGTACTTC.

The rearrangement uses TRBV11-3 and TRBJ2-1; TRBD2 matches 13 bases. V lost 5 bases and J lost 9; bases outside the gene matches: 13. This CDR3 contains 17 residues. The germline gives CDR1 SGHNT, CDR2 YENEEA. The CDR3 loop is CASSVGIGLAGAPEQFF. The CDR3 bases are TGTGCCAGCAGCGTAGGAATCGGACTAGCGGGAGCCCCTGAGCAGTTCTTC.

This clonotype was picked up a small number of times. V usage is TRBV20-1 and J usage is TRBJ2-5; possible D gene TRBD1, 8 bases. CDR3 length equals 14 residues. Germline V gives CDR1 DFQATT, CDR2 SNEGSKA (reference sequence). V lost 0 bases and J 3 bases, leaving 11 bases between the germline ends. In DNA, the CDR3 is TGCAGTGCTAGAGAAGCGGGACAGGAAGAGACCCAGTACTTC. It translates to CSAREAGQEETQYF.

This clonotype was counted at least ten times. The V call is TRBV14, the J call TRBJ1-1; D gene ambiguous. Deletions cut 4 bases from V and 1 base from J, with 7 bases between. Germline CDR1 and CDR2: SGHDN and FVKESK. The CDR3 runs 13 residues. CDR3 nucleotide sequence: TGTGCCAGCAGCCTTAACCCGAACACTGAAGCTTTCTTT. Its translation: CASSLNPNTEAFF.

This clonotype was found many times. This chain uses TRBV4-3 with TRBJ1-2, with TRBD1 matching 7 bases. CDR3 size: 16 residues. The V gene end was trimmed by 2 bases and the J gene end by 0 bases; junction bases not matched to a gene: 6. CDR1 is LGHNA and CDR2 is YSLEER in the germline V gene. CDR3 sequence reads: CASSQFTGATNYGYTF. CDR3 coding DNA: TGCGCCAGCAGCCAATTCACAGGGGCTACTAACTATGGCTACACCTTC.

As concerns this clonotype: One junction end disagrees with the germline gene, perhaps due to a read error. Here the CDR3 reads CTSSPGVSAGELFF. In DNA form, the CDR3 reads TGTACCAGCAGCCCCGGGGTGTCCGCCGGGGAGCTGTTTTTT. The rearrangement uses TRBV7-9 and TRBJ2-2, with D tentatively TRBD2 (5 bases). The CDR3 consists of 14 residues. Germline CDR1 is SEHNR and CDR2 is FQNEAQ (reference sequence).

This clonotype occurred many times. The chain employs TRBV28 and TRBJ2-1; 14 nucleotides agree with TRBD2. The CDR3 extends over 18 amino acids. Germline CDR1 MDHEN, CDR2 SYDVKM. Germline trimming cut 5 bases from V and 1 base from J; bases unmatched to any gene: 7. CDR3: CASSARLAGGKSYNEQFF. The CDR3, as DNA: TGTGCCAGCAGTGCGAGACTAGCGGGAGGGAAGTCCTACAATGAGCAGTTCTTC.

The chain is built from TRBV28 and TRBJ2-5, with 10 bases aligning to TRBD2. The CDR3 is 16 residues long. Germline V lookup: CDR1 MDHEN, CDR2 SYDVKM. V lost 6 bases, J lost 0 bases, and 7 bases stayed unmatched. CDR3 coding DNA: TGTGCCAGCAGCACCTCGACTAGCGGGTACCAAGAGACCCAGTACTTC. It is translated as CASSTSTSGYQETQYF.

The J gene is TRBJ2-3, the V gene TRBV24-1; D tentatively fits TRBD1 or TRBD2 (5 bases each). Trimming cost V 3 bases and J 6 bases, with 12 bases left between them. Germline values: CDR1 KGHDR, CDR2 SFDVKD. The CDR3 loop spans 14 amino acids. DNA for the CDR3: TGTGCCACCAGTGATAGGGGAGCAGGGGATACGCAGTATTTT. Its translation: CATSDRGAGDTQYF.

This clonotype appeared many times. The rearrangement uses TRBV5-1 and TRBJ2-7; 7 nucleotides line up with TRBD2. The CDR3 consists of 15 residues. V gave up 4 bases and J gave up 5 bases; unmatched junction bases: 12. Germline loops: CDR1 SGHRS, CDR2 YFSETQ. The CDR3 DNA is TGCGCCAGCAGCCTATTTAGCGGGCCAAGCGACGAGCAGTACTTC. The encoded protein is CASSLFSGPSDEQYF.

This clonotype was found many times. This chain connects TRBV4-3 to TRBJ2-3; D is unclear. CDR3 size: 15 residues. Germline V gene data show CDR1 as LGHNA and CDR2 as YSLEER. Trimming took 0 bases from V and 3 from J, leaving 10 bases between them. CDR3: CASSQDLLGTDTQYF. For the CDR3, the DNA is TGCGCCAGCAGCCAAGATTTACTCGGGACAGATACGCAGTATTTT.

This clonotype was seen at least ten times. V usage is TRBV24-1 and J usage is TRBJ2-1; D remains unclear. From germline, CDR1 is KGHDR and CDR2 SFDVKD. The CDR3 has 15 residues. The V and J ends lost 5 bases and 4 bases respectively, with 14 bases between them. The CDR3 DNA reads TGTGCCACCAGTGTCCGTGGTGGGCCTTACAATGAGCAGTTCTTC. This gives the protein CATSVRGGPYNEQFF.

In this sample, this clonotype turned up many times. CDR3 in amino acids: CASSLLMQLGTDTQYF. The DNA for the CDR3 is TGTGCCAGTTCACTCTTAATGCAATTGGGCACAGATACGCAGTATTTT. V gene TRBV6-2 or TRBV6-3 combines with J gene TRBJ2-3; D is unresolved. Trimming removed 9 bases at V and 1 base at J, with 20 bases between. The CDR3 covers 16 residues. Per the germline V gene, CDR1 is MNHEY and CDR2 is SVGEGT.

The genes are TRBV30 and TRBJ1-1, with 8 nucleotides matching TRBD1. V lost 0 bases, J lost 4 bases, and 7 bases stayed unmatched. CDR3 length: 15 amino acids. Germline V gene lookup returns CDR1 GTSNPN and CDR2 SVGIG (reference sequence). The DNA of the CDR3 is TGTGCCTGGAGTGTAGTTACAGGGGGAAGCACTGAAGCTTTCTTT. It is translated as CAWSVVTGGSTEAFF.

This clonotype was counted ten times or more. J is TRBJ1-4 and V is TRBV6-5, with a weak D call TRBD1 (5 bases). In germline, CDR1 is MNHEY, CDR2 SVGAGI. Trimming left V 7 bases short and J 6 bases short, with 15 bases between. The CDR3 has 14 residues. The CDR3 protein is CASTSSRVDEKLFF. CDR3 sequence (DNA): TGTGCCAGCACTTCGTCCAGGGTCGATGAAAAACTGTTTTTT.

This clonotype has only a few counts. The genes are TRBV18 and TRBJ2-1, with TRBD1 matching over 7 bases. CDR3 length: 14 amino acids. V lost 2 bases and J lost 7; bases outside the gene matches: 5. The germline gives CDR1 KGHSH, CDR2 LQKENI. The CDR3 sequence: CASSPGQVNNEQFF. CDR3 nucleotide sequence: TGTGCCAGCTCACCAGGACAGGTCAATAATGAGCAGTTCTTC.

This clonotype appeared many times. Relative to the germline gene, one junction end is altered; a read error may explain this. The V and J genes are TRBV5-1 and TRBJ2-2; 7 bases are shared with TRBD2. CDR1 and CDR2 from the germline V gene are SGHRS and YFSETQ. The CDR3 covers 14 residues. As DNA, the CDR3 is TGCGCCAGCAGATTGGAGCGGGGTTCCGGGGAGCTGTTTTTT. Encoded protein: CASRLERGSGELFF.